One and the same sample provided the 26 T cell receptor beta chains below, sequenced in a study of blood T cell repertoires in COVID-19 (dated by TCRdb to the early 2020s). The library was produced with the immunoSEQ multiplex PCR assay. This immuneACCESS table, as held by TCRdb, lists in-frame sequences with V and J called but not all clones. Of the missing ones, under half trace to an unresolved V gene in checked studies; the others have no known cause. The sample records some 200,000 clones, 84% of which are singletons. The leading ten clones occupy approximately 8.1% of the sample. Sequencing was performed on peripheral blood. The receptor source for this set is a woman between 45 and 65 years old with active or convalescent COVID-19.

The chain recombines TRBV27 with TRBJ2-5; 8 bases align to TRBD2. The CDR3 is 14 amino acids. With 3 bases clipped from V and 4 bases from J, the junction kept 4 bases outside the gene matches. Germline CDR1 reads MNHEY; CDR2 reads SMNVEV (reference sequence). CDR3 DNA: TGTGCCAGCAGTTTGCTAGCGGGTAGAGAGACCCAGTACTTC. Its protein is CASSLLAGRETQYF.

The CDR3, as DNA: TGTGCCAGCAGCTTAAATGGGCCCAGGGGTGCGACTGAAGCTTTCTTT. Encoded protein: CASSLNGPRGATEAFF. This sequence joins TRBV7-2 and TRBJ1-1, with D perhaps TRBD1 (6 bases). Germline values: CDR1 SGHTA, CDR2 FQGNSA. There are 16 residues in the CDR3. The ends were cut back, 2 bases at V and 5 bases at J, with 18 bases in the middle. Together with reference TRBV7-2 and TRBJ1-1, the CDR3 gives the full variable domain: GAGVSQSPSNKVTEKGKDVELRCDPISGHTALYWYRQSLGQGLEFLIYFQGNSAPDKSGLPSDRFSAERTGGSVSTLTIQRTQQEDSAVYLCASSLNGPRGATEAFFGQGTRLTVV.

The chain is built from TRBV24-1 and TRBJ2-1; D ambiguous. This CDR3 comprises 13 residues. The V gene lost 4 bases and the J gene lost 0 bases, with 3 bases spanning the gap. CDR1 KGHDR and CDR2 SFDVKD come from the germline V gene. This CDR3 is CATSDGSYNEQFF. The CDR3 nucleotides read TGTGCCACCAGTGACGGCTCCTACAATGAGCAGTTCTTC.

The chain is built from TRBV3-1 (or the pseudogene TRBV3-2) and TRBJ1-2, with 8 bases lining up with TRBD1. J gave up 8 bases and V 2 bases, and 7 bases lay outside the gene matches. CDR3 size: 14 residues. The germline gives CDR1 LGHDT, CDR2 YNNKEL (reference sequence). The CDR3 DNA is TGTGCCAGCAGCCAAAGACAGGGGCAGATCGGCTACACCTTC. Protein sequence: CASSQRQGQIGYTF.

The chain combines TRBV5-1 with TRBJ1-3, with TRBD1 matching over 8 bases. From germline, CDR1 is SGHRS and CDR2 YFSETQ. V shed 3 bases and J 4 bases; nucleotides not matched to a gene: 9. The CDR3 length is 16 residues. The DNA for the CDR3 is TGCGCCAGCAGCTCAGGGACAGGACCGGAGGGAAACACCATATATTTT. Residues: CASSSGTGPEGNTIYF.

The rearrangement links TRBV5-1 to TRBJ1-2; TRBD1 matches 9 bases. Germline CDR1 is SGHRS and CDR2 is YFSETQ. Trimming at V came to 0 bases and at J to 4 bases, leaving 7 bases not matched to a gene. The CDR3 has 16 residues. CDR3 in DNA: TGCGCCAGCAGCTTGGCCGGGACAGGGCTGGCCTATGGCTACACCTTC. Its protein is CASSLAGTGLAYGYTF.

The V gene is TRBV27, the J gene TRBJ2-1; no definite D call. Germline CDR1 reads MNHEY; CDR2 reads SMNVEV (reference sequence). V lost 5 bases and J 4 bases, leaving 3 bases between the germline ends. CDR3 length equals 11 residues. The CDR3 reads CASSAYNEQFF. CDR3 bases: TGTGCCAGCAGTGCGTACAATGAGCAGTTCTTC.

This chain connects TRBV9 to TRBJ2-7; D is perhaps TRBD1 (5 bases). The germline CDR1 and CDR2 sequences are SGDLS and YYNGEE. The ends were cut back, 0 bases at V and 3 bases at J, with 10 bases in the middle. The CDR3 has 14 amino acids. The CDR3 here is CASSVEGRDYEQYF. The CDR3 bases are TGTGCCAGCAGCGTAGAGGGCAGGGACTACGAGCAGTACTTC.

The chain uses TRBV15 and TRBJ1-4; D not resolved. The CDR3 covers 14 residues. Per germline, CDR1 LNHNV and CDR2 YYDKDF (reference sequence). Trimming stripped 5 bases from V and 3 bases from J, with 10 bases between. The CDR3 loop reads CATSPQIPNEKLFF. CDR3 bases: TGTGCCACCAGCCCGCAGATCCCTAATGAAAAACTGTTTTTT.

The gene calls are TRBV29-1 and TRBJ1-2, with 7 bases matching TRBD1. J was trimmed by 2 bases and V by 2 bases; bases with no gene match: 8. CDR3 length: 15 amino acids. Germline-derived CDR1 and CDR2 are SQVTM and ANQGSEA. CDR3 sequence: CSVERLDRVNYGYTF. CDR3 bases: TGCAGCGTTGAACGCTTAGACAGGGTGAACTATGGCTACACCTTC. The full variable domain, rest sourced from reference TRBV29-1 and TRBJ1-2, is SAVISQKPSRDICQRGTSLTIQCQVDSQVTMMFWYRQQPGQSLTLIATANQGSEATYESGFVIDKFPISRPNLTFSTLTVSNMSPEDSSIYLCSVERLDRVNYGYTFGSGTRLTVV.

J is TRBJ2-5 and V is TRBV6-6, with 7 bases that match TRBD1. This CDR3 spans 15 amino acids. Germline values: CDR1 MNHNY, CDR2 SVGAGI (reference sequence). V lost 0 bases and J lost 3; bases outside the gene matches: 4. The CDR3 DNA reads as TGTGCCAGCAGTTACTCCTCCACAGGGGAAGAGACCCAGTACTTC. It codes for CASSYSSTGEETQYF.

The chain employs TRBV24-1 and TRBJ1-2; a possible D gene is TRBD1 (6 bases). This CDR3 has 16 residues. Germline V lookup: CDR1 KGHDR, CDR2 SFDVKD. V lost 3 bases, J lost 7 bases, and 20 bases lay in between. The CDR3 bases are TGTGCCACCAGTGATCCCCGGGGGGCGCCCCTAAGTGGCTACACCTTC. Its protein is CATSDPRGAPLSGYTF.

The rearrangement uses TRBV12-5 and TRBJ1-2, with a possible D match to TRBD1 (6 bases). CDR3 size: 14 residues. Germline CDR1 LGHNT, CDR2 FRNRAP. Trimming left V 6 bases short and J 5 bases short, with 16 bases between. CDR3 region: CASGRGGLSYGYTF. Written as DNA, the CDR3 is TGTGCTAGTGGGCGCGGGGGCCTCTCTTATGGCTACACCTTC. Supplemented by reference TRBV12-5 and TRBJ1-2, the full variable domain reads DARVTQTPRHKVTEMGQEVTMRCQPILGHNTVFWYRQTMMQGLELLAYFRNRAPLDDSGMPKDRFSAEMPDATLATLKIQPSEPRDSAVYFCASGRGGLSYGYTFGSGTRLTVV.

The chain links TRBV5-6 to TRBJ2-5, with a weak D call TRBD2 (5 bases). Germline values: CDR1 SGHDT, CDR2 YYEEEE. V was clipped by 1 base and J by 9 bases, with 10 bases between them. The CDR3 length is 12 residues. The CDR3 DNA sequence: TGTGCCAGCAGCTTGACCATCGGGGCCCAGTACTTC. Its protein product is CASSLTIGAQYF.

CDR3 sequence: CASSLNRGFVQNIQYF. The DNA of the CDR3 is TGTGCCAGCAGTTTAAACAGGGGGTTCGTGCAAAACATTCAGTACTTC. The chain is built from TRBV28 and TRBJ2-4, with TRBD1 identical over 8 bases. Per germline, CDR1 MDHEN and CDR2 SYDVKM. The CDR3 consists of 16 residues. Trimming took 2 bases from V and 5 from J; bases not matched to a gene: 8.

This clone was found once. The rearrangement links TRBV18 to TRBJ1-1, with D uncertain. Germline CDR1 reads KGHSH; CDR2 reads LQKENI. This CDR3 has 14 amino acids. V was pared by 2 bases and J by 1 base, with 8 bases between. Here the CDR3 DNA reads TGTGCCAGCTCACCATTTGCAGAGAACACTGAAGCTTTCTTT. Amino acids: CASSPFAENTEAFF.

The chain uses TRBV30 and TRBJ1-1; 8 positions match TRBD1. The CDR3 length is 16 residues. Germline assignment: CDR1 GTSNPN and CDR2 SVGIG (reference sequence). With V trimmed by 5 bases and J by 0 bases, 11 bases remained unmatched. Here the CDR3 DNA reads TGTGCCTGGGGACAGGGAACTATTCGTATGAACACTGAAGCTTTCTTT. Amino acid sequence: CAWGQGTIRMNTEAFF.

A remark on this clone: This CDR3 is also generated by other DNA sequences in the sample. V is TRBV5-1 and J is TRBJ2-3, with 8 bases fitting TRBD1. Germline CDR1 and CDR2: SGHRS and YFSETQ. Trimming removed 0 bases from V and 5 bases from J; junction bases left unmatched: 2. The CDR3 runs 14 residues. Here the CDR3 reads CASSLAGTGDTQYF. DNA for the CDR3: TGCGCCAGCAGCTTGGCCGGGACAGGAGATACGCAGTATTTT. The variable domain in full, completed from reference TRBV5-1 and TRBJ2-3, reads KAGVTQTPRYLIKTRGQQVTLSCSPISGHRSVSWYQQTPGQGLQFLFEYFSETQRNKGNFPGRFSGRQFSNSRSEMNVSTLELGDSALYLCASSLAGTGDTQYFGPGTRLTVL.

This clone was counted only a few times. V and J are TRBV6-5 and TRBJ1-2, with D hard to call. This CDR3 has 12 amino acids. The V end was cut by 7 bases, the J end by 2 bases, with 8 bases between. Germline V gene data show CDR1 as MNHEY and CDR2 as SVGAGI. This CDR3 is CASTGLNYGYTF. CDR3 coding DNA: TGTGCCAGCACCGGGTTAAACTATGGCTACACCTTC.

The genes are TRBV2 and TRBJ1-4; possible D gene TRBD1, 5 bases. The CDR3 totals 14 residues. The germline V gene has CDR1 SNHLY and CDR2 FYNNEI. Trimming shortened V by 5 bases and J by 5 bases, and 12 bases separated the two germline ends. The CDR3 bases are TGTGCCAGCAGTTTTGACAGAGAAAATGAAAAACTGTTTTTT. Translated, it gives CASSFDRENEKLFF.

The chain couples TRBV6-1 to TRBJ2-3; 7 bases are shared with TRBD1. Germline V gene lookup returns CDR1 MNHNS and CDR2 SASEGT. V shed 3 bases, J shed 6 bases, and the junction held 12 bases outside the gene matches. The CDR3 has 16 residues. CDR3 DNA: TGTGCCAGCAGTGACCCGACAGGGCATAGAGGGGATACGCAGTATTTT. Translation: CASSDPTGHRGDTQYF.

The V and J genes are TRBV27 and TRBJ1-2; 9 nucleotides line up with TRBD1. The CDR3 runs to 13 residues. CDR1 is MNHEY, CDR2 SMNVEV, per germline (reference sequence). J gave up 8 bases and V 6 bases, and 7 bases lay outside the gene matches. CDR3 DNA sequence: TGTGCCAGCAGGAACAGACAGGGGGTAGGCTACACCTTC. As protein: CASRNRQGVGYTF.

Many counts were recorded for this clone. The V and J genes are TRBV7-3 and TRBJ2-2; 9 nucleotides line up with TRBD1. Germline lookup yields CDR1 SGHTA and CDR2 FQGTGA. CDR3 size: 16 residues. V dropped 4 bases and J dropped 4; count of bases not matched to a gene: 7. The CDR3 sequence is CASSYGPTGGTGELFF. CDR3 nucleotides: TGTGCCAGCAGCTACGGTCCGACAGGGGGCACCGGGGAGCTGTTTTTT. The full variable domain, in which reference TRBV7-3 and TRBJ2-2 provide the parts outside the CDR3, is GAGVSQTPSNKVTEKGKYVELRCDPISGHTALYWYRQSLGQGPEFLIYFQGTGAADDSGLPNDRFFAVRPEGSVSTLKIQRTERGDSAVYLCASSYGPTGGTGELFFGEGSRLTVL.

This rearrangement joins TRBV28 to TRBJ2-6; tentatively, D is TRBD1 (5 bases). Trimming took off 10 bases at V and 2 bases at J, with 15 bases between the two ends. This CDR3 comprises 15 residues. Germline V CDR1 and CDR2: MDHEN, SYDVKM. CDR3 sequence reads: CATRERGAGANVLTF. CDR3 DNA: TGTGCCACCCGAGAAAGGGGCGCTGGGGCCAACGTCCTGACTTTC.

The chain joins TRBV18 to TRBJ2-7; a possible D gene is TRBD1 (5 bases). V was clipped by 3 bases and J by 4 bases, with 7 bases between them. This CDR3 contains 12 residues. Germline-derived CDR1 and CDR2 are KGHSH and LQKENI. The CDR3 coding sequence is TGTGCCAGCTCACCTAACAGGTACGAGCAGTACGTC. The encoded protein is CASSPNRYEQYV.

The rearrangement uses TRBV19 and TRBJ2-2; TRBD1 matches at 10 bases. Germline CDR1 LNHDA, CDR2 SQIVND (reference sequence). The CDR3 has 18 amino acids. The J segment lost 0 bases and the V segment lost 4 bases, leaving 8 bases of the junction unmatched. The CDR3 nucleotides are TGTGCCAGTAGTACCGGGACAGGGGATTATGCGAACACCGGGGAGCTGTTTTTT. Translation: CASSTGTGDYANTGELFF.